Given below is one TCR beta chain in context. This entry belongs to a study of T cell changes during pregnancy in multiple sclerosis. Produced via immunoSEQ multiplex PCR; TCRdb's table is partial and in-frame only. The sample includes some 27,000 clones, approximately 88% seen only once; the top ten take less than 8.5%. The material sequenced was CD8+ T cells from peripheral blood mononuclear cells, taken before pregnancy. The receptor was derived from a female donor with multiple sclerosis, enrolled in a pregnancy study.

CDR3 residues: CASTVSGGLDTQYF. For the CDR3, the DNA is TGCGCCAGCACCGTTAGCGGGGGGTTAGATACGCAGTATTTT. J is TRBJ2-3 and V is TRBV5-1, with TRBD2 matching over 10 bases. This CDR3 spans 14 amino acids. The V and J ends lost 6 bases and 5 bases, in that order; junction bases with no gene match: 6. CDR1 is SGHRS and CDR2 is YFSETQ in the germline V gene.